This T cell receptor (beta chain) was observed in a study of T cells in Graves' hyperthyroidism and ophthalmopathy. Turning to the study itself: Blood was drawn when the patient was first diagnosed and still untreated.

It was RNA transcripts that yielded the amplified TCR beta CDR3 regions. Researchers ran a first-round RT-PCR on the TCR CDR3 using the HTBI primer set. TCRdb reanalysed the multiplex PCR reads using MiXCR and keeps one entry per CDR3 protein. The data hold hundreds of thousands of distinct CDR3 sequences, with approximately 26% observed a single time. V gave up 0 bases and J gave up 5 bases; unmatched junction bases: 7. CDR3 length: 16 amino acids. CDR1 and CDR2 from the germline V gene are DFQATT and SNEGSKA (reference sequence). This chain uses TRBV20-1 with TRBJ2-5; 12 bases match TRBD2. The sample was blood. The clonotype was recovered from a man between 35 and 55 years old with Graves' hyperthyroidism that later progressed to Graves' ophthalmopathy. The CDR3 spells CSARDLLAGGPETQYF. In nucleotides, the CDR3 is TGCAGTGCTAGAGATTTGCTAGCGGGAGGGCCGGAGACCCAGTACTTC.